A selection of T cell receptor beta chains follows, all from one sample in a study of OX40 agonist ivuxolimab in advanced cancers. Here immunoSEQ multiplex PCR was the method, and the copy in TCRdb shows in-frame clones only, minus some. The repertoire holds nearly 95,000 clones, with approximately 94% as singletons. Here the sequenced sample was CD4+ or CD8+ T cells sorted from blood, taken in a trial of the OX40 agonist ivuxolimab. The receptor source for this set is an adult with an advanced solid tumor such as melanoma, head and neck, liver or kidney cancer. Each CDR3 is given with its conserved first and last residue. The order of the fields is D gene, clone size, V gene, J gene, CDR3 DNA, CDR3 protein. The D gene is left open where the match is weak. Where a row states a size, it is once, few, many or the class of an expanded clone; other rows omit it.

D gene: NA; clone size: NA; V gene: TRBV19; J gene: TRBJ2-7; CDR3 DNA: TGTGCCAGTAGTATCCAGACGGGCGACGAGCAGTACTTC; CDR3 protein: CASSIQTGDEQYF
D gene: NA; clone size: few; V gene: TRBV5-1; J gene: TRBJ2-2; CDR3 DNA: TGCGCCAGCAGCTTGAACACCGGGGAGCTGTTTTTT; CDR3 protein: CASSLNTGELFF
D gene: NA; clone size: NA; V gene: TRBV28; J gene: TRBJ1-5; CDR3 DNA: TGTGCCAGCAGTTTTCAGGGGCGCAATCAGCCCCAGCATTTT; CDR3 protein: CASSFQGRNQPQHF
D gene: NA; clone size: NA; V gene: TRBV9; J gene: TRBJ2-3; CDR3 DNA: TGTGCCAGCAGCGTGAGAGGGGCTAGTAGCACAGATACGCAGTATTTT; CDR3 protein: CASSVRGASSTDTQYF
D gene: TRBD1; clone size: once; V gene: TRBV6-5; J gene: TRBJ2-1; CDR3 DNA: TGTGCCAGCAGTTACGGGGACAGGGAAGAGGATGAGCAGTTCTTC; CDR3 protein: CASSYGDREEDEQFF
D gene: NA; clone size: NA; V gene: TRBV20-1; J gene: TRBJ1-1; CDR3 DNA: TGCAGTGCTCGGACCCCTGTCGCGGCTTTCTTT; CDR3 protein: CSARTPVAAFF
D gene: TRBD2; clone size: NA; V gene: TRBV5-6; J gene: TRBJ2-1; CDR3 DNA: TGTGCCAGCAGCTTCGGACTAGCTCTTGTCTTC; CDR3 protein: CASSFGLALVF
D gene: NA; clone size: NA; V gene: TRBV6-5; J gene: TRBJ2-5; CDR3 DNA: TGTGCCTGTTCTAGAAGTTCCCAAGAGACCCAGTACTTC; CDR3 protein: CACSRSSQETQYF
D gene: NA; clone size: NA; V gene: TRBV21-1; J gene: TRBJ2-7; CDR3 DNA: TGTGCCAGCAACCAGACTAGCGGGTTTGCCTACGAGCAGTACTTC; CDR3 protein: CASNQTSGFAYEQYF
D gene: TRBD1; clone size: NA; V gene: TRBV27; J gene: TRBJ1-1; CDR3 DNA: TGTGCCAGCAGTAAATCCGGGACAGGGGTCACTGAAGCTTTCTTT; CDR3 protein: CASSKSGTGVTEAFF
D gene: TRBD1; clone size: once; V gene: TRBV28; J gene: TRBJ1-5; CDR3 DNA: TGTGCCAGCAGTTTAGCCGGGACAGGGGTCCAGCCCCAGCATTTT; CDR3 protein: CASSLAGTGVQPQHF
D gene: TRBD1; clone size: NA; V gene: TRBV2; J gene: TRBJ2-7; CDR3 DNA: TGTGCCAGCAGCGCACAGGGACAGACCTACGAGCAGTACTTC; CDR3 protein: CASSAQGQTYEQYF
D gene: NA; clone size: NA; V gene: TRBV7-6; J gene: TRBJ2-2; CDR3 DNA: TGTGCCAGCAGCTTAGGAGGAGTCACCGGGGAGCTGTTTTTT; CDR3 protein: CASSLGGVTGELFF
D gene: NA; clone size: NA; V gene: TRBV5-1; J gene: TRBJ2-7; CDR3 DNA: TGCGCCAGCAGCTTGGAGGTCGGTCTCTCCTACGAGCAGTACTTC; CDR3 protein: CASSLEVGLSYEQYF
D gene: TRBD1; clone size: NA; V gene: TRBV6-1; J gene: TRBJ2-3; CDR3 DNA: TGTGCCAGCAGAGAACCGGGACAGGGGGTAGTGAGGACAGATACGCAGTATTTT; CDR3 protein: CASREPGQGVVRTDTQYF
D gene: TRBD1; clone size: NA; V gene: TRBV4-1; J gene: TRBJ1-1; CDR3 DNA: TGCGCCAGCAGCCGAGGACAGGGAGGGAACACTGAAGCTTTCTTT; CDR3 protein: CASSRGQGGNTEAFF
D gene: NA; clone size: NA; V gene: TRBV18; J gene: TRBJ2-5; CDR3 DNA: TGTGCCAGCTCAGGGGGTGAAGAGACCCAGTACTTC; CDR3 protein: CASSGGEETQYF
D gene: NA; clone size: once; V gene: TRBV29-1; J gene: TRBJ1-4; CDR3 DNA: TGCAGCGTTGATCCTGGGGTGGGAGAAAAACTGTTTTTT; CDR3 protein: CSVDPGVGEKLFF
D gene: TRBD1; clone size: NA; V gene: TRBV6-4; J gene: TRBJ2-3; CDR3 DNA: TGTGCCAGCAGTGACCTAGGGACAGCAGGAAGCACAGATACGCAGTATTTT; CDR3 protein: CASSDLGTAGSTDTQYF
D gene: NA; clone size: NA; V gene: TRBV12-5; J gene: TRBJ1-3; CDR3 DNA: TGTGCTAGTGCCGCGGGAATAGGGGCCGGAAACACCATATATTTT; CDR3 protein: CASAAGIGAGNTIYF
D gene: NA; clone size: NA; V gene: TRBV15; J gene: TRBJ2-5; CDR3 DNA: TGTGCCACCGGTCAATGGGGGAAAGAGACCCAGTACTTC; CDR3 protein: CATGQWGKETQYF
D gene: TRBD1; clone size: once; V gene: TRBV5-6; J gene: TRBJ2-7; CDR3 DNA: TGTGCCAGCAGCTTGGCGGGGACAGCTGGCTCCTACGAGCAGTACTTC; CDR3 protein: CASSLAGTAGSYEQYF
D gene: NA; clone size: NA; V gene: TRBV7-8; J gene: TRBJ2-3; CDR3 DNA: TGTGCCAGCAGCTTAGAGTACTCCTATACGCAGTATTTT; CDR3 protein: CASSLEYSYTQYF
D gene: TRBD2; clone size: NA; V gene: TRBV2; J gene: TRBJ2-7; CDR3 DNA: TGTGCCAGCAGAGGCTGGGGAGGTAGCGGGGCCGTTAGCGGGCAGTACTTC; CDR3 protein: CASRGWGGSGAVSGQYF
D gene: NA; clone size: once; V gene: TRBV6-6; J gene: TRBJ2-1; CDR3 DNA: TGTGCCAGCAGTTACTCCGGACGGAATTACAATGAGCAGTTCTTC; CDR3 protein: CASSYSGRNYNEQFF
D gene: NA; clone size: NA; V gene: TRBV7-2; J gene: TRBJ2-7; CDR3 DNA: TGTGCCAGCAGCCACAGTCTCGCCTACGAGCAGTACTTC; CDR3 protein: CASSHSLAYEQYF
D gene: TRBD1; clone size: NA; V gene: TRBV30; J gene: TRBJ2-7; CDR3 DNA: TGTGCCGCCCGGGACAGGACGTACGAGCAGTACTTC; CDR3 protein: CAARDRTYEQYF
D gene: TRBD2; clone size: NA; V gene: TRBV10-1; J gene: TRBJ2-7; CDR3 DNA: TGCGCCAGCAGTGAGAGCGGGAGCAGGTTAGACGAGCAGTACTTC; CDR3 protein: CASSESGSRLDEQYF
D gene: TRBD1; clone size: NA; V gene: TRBV27; J gene: TRBJ2-7; CDR3 DNA: TGTGCCAGCTACCGGGACAGGGGGCTCGAGCAGTACTTC; CDR3 protein: CASYRDRGLEQYF